This TCR beta chain was recovered during a study of long-term antiretroviral therapy in people with HIV. Trimming took 6 bases from V and 5 from J; bases not matched to a gene: 5. The CDR3 consists of 15 residues. Germline-derived CDR1 and CDR2 are ENHRY and SYGVKD. This clone showed up just a few times. They ran version v3.0 of the immunoSEQ assay at survey level. Generated by immunoSEQ multiplex PCR, the TCRdb table keeps only in-frame clones and is missing some. In the table there are roughly 42,000 clones, approximately 86% of which are singletons. The chain recombines TRBV10-3 with TRBJ1-6; 9 bases line up with TRBD1. Sequencing was performed on unsorted PBMCs, taken 0.1 years before starting antiretroviral therapy. The sequence came from a woman in her 50s with HIV. Here the CDR3 DNA reads TGTGCCATCAGCCGGACAGGGGCTGATAATTCACCCCTCCACTTT. It yields the protein CAISRTGADNSPLHF.